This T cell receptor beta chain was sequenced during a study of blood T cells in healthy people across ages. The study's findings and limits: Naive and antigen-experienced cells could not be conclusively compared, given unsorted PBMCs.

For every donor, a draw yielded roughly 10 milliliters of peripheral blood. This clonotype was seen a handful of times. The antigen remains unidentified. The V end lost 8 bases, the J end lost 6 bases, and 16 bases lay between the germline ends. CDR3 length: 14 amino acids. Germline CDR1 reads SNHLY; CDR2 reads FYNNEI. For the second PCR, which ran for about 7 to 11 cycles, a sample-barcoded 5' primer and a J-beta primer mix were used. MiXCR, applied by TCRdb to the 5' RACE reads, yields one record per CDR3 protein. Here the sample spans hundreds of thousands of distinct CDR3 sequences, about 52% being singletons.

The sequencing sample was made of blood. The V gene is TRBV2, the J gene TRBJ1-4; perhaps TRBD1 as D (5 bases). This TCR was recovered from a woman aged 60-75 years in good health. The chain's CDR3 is CASRLGRIDEKLFF. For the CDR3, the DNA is TGTGCCAGCCGCCTGGGACGGATCGATGAAAAACTGTTTTTT.